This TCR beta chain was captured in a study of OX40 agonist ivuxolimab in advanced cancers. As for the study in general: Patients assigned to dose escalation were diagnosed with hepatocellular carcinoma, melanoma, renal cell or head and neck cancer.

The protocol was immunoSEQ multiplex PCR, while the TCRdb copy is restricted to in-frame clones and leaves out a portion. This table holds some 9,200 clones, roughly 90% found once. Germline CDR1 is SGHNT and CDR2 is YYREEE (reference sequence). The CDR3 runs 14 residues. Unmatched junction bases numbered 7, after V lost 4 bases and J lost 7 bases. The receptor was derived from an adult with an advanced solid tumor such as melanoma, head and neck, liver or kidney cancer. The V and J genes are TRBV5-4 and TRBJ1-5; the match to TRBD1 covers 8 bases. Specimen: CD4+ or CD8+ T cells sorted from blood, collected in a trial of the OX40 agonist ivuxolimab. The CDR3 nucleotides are TGTGCCAGCAGCCCCGACAGGGGCGGACAGCCCCAGCATTTT. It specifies CASSPDRGGQPQHF.